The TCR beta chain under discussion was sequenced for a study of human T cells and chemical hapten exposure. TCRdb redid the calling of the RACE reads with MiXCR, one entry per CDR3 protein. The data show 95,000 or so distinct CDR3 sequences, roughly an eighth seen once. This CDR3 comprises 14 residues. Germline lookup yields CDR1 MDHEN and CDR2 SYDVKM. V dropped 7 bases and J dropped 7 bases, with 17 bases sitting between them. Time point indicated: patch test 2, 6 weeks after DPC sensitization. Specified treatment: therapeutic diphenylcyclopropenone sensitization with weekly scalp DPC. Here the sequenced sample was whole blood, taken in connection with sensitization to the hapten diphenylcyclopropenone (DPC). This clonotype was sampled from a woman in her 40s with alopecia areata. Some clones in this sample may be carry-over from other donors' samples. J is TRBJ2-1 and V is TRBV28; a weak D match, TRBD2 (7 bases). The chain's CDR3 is CASNGGGLGNEQFF. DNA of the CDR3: TGTGCCAGCAATGGGGGGGGGCTGGGGAATGAGCAGTTCTTC.